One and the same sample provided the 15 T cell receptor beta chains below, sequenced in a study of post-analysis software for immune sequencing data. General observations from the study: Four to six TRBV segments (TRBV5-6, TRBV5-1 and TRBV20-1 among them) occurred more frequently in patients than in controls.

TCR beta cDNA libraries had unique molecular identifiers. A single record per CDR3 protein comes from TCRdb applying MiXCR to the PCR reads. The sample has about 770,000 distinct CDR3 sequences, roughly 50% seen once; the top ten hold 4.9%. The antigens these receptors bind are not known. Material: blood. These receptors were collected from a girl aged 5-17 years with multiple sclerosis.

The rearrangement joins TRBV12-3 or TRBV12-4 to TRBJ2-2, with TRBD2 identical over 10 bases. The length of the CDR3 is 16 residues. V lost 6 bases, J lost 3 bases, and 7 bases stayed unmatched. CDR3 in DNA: TGTGCCAGCAGACTAACTAGCGGGATAGACACCGGGGAGCTGTTTTTT. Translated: CASRLTSGIDTGELFF.

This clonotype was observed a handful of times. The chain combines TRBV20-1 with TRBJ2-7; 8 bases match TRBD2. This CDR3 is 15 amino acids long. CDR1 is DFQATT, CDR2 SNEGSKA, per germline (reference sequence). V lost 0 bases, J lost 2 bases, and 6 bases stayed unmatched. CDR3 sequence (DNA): TGCAGTGCTAGAGATTGGGGGACTAGGACCTACGAGCAGTACTTC. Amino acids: CSARDWGTRTYEQYF.

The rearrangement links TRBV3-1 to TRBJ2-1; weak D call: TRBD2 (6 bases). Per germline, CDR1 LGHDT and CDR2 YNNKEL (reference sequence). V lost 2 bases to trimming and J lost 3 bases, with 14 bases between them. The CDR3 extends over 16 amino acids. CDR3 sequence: CASSQKGSGYYNEQFF. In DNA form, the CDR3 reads TGTGCCAGCAGCCAAAAGGGGAGCGGGTACTACAATGAGCAGTTCTTC.

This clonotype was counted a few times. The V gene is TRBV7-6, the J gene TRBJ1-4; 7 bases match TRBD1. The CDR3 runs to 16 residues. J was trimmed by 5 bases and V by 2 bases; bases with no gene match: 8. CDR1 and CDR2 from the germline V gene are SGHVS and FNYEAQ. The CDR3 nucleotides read TGTGCCAGCAGCTTATTTCTCGGGACAGTCAATGAAAAACTGTTTTTT. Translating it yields CASSLFLGTVNEKLFF. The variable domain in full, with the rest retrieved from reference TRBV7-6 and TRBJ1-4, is GAGVSQSPRYKVTKRGQDVALRCDPISGHVSLYWYRQALGQGPEFLTYFNYEAQQDKSGLPNDRFSAERPEGSISTLTIQRTEQRDSAMYRCASSLFLGTVNEKLFFGSGTQLSVL.

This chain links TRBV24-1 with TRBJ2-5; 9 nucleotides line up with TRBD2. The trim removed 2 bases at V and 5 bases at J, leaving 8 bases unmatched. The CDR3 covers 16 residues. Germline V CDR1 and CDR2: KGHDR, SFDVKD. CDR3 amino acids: CATSDSTSGYRETQYF. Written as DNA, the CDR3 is TGTGCCACCAGTGATTCAACTAGCGGGTATAGGGAGACCCAGTACTTC.

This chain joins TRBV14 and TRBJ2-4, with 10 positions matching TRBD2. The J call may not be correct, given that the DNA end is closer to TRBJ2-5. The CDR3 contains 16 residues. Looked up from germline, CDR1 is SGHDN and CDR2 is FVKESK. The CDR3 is CASSQGAGGRGETQYF. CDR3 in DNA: TGTGCCAGCAGCCAAGGAGCGGGAGGGCGTGGTGAGACCCAGTACTTC.

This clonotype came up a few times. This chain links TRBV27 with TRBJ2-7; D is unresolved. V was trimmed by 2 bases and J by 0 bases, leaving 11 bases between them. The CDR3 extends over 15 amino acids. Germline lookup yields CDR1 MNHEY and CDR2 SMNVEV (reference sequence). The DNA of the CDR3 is TGTGCCAGCAGTTTAGCCACCCGGAGCTCCTACGAGCAGTACTTC. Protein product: CASSLATRSSYEQYF.

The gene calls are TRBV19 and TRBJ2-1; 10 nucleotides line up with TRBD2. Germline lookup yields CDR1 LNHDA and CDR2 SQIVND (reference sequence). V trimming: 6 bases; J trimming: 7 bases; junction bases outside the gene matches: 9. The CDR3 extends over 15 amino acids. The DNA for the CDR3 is TGTGCCAGTAGCCCCATCCAGCGGGAGGGGAATGAGCAGTTCTTC. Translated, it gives CASSPIQREGNEQFF. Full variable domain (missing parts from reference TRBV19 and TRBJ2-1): DGGITQSPKYLFRKEGQNVTLSCEQNLNHDAMYWYRQDPGQGLRLIYYSQIVNDFQKGDIAEGYSVSREKKESFPLTVTSAQKNPTAFYLCASSPIQREGNEQFFGPGTRLTVL.

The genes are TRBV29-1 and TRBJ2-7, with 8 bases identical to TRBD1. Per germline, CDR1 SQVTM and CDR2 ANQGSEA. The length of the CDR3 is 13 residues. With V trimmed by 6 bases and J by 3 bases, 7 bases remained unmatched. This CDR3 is CSVVGTGDYEQYF. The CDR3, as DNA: TGCAGCGTGGTCGGGACAGGTGACTACGAGCAGTACTTC.

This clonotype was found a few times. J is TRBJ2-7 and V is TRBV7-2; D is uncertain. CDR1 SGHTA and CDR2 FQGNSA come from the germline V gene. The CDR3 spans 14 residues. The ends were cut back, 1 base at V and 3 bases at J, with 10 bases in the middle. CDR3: CASSLGSFYYEQYF. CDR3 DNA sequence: TGTGCCAGCAGCTTAGGGTCCTTCTACTACGAGCAGTACTTC. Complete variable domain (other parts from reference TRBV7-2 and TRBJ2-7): GAGVSQSPSNKVTEKGKDVELRCDPISGHTALYWYRQSLGQGLEFLIYFQGNSAPDKSGLPSDRFSAERTGGSVSTLTIQRTQQEDSAVYLCASSLGSFYYEQYFGPGTRLTVT.

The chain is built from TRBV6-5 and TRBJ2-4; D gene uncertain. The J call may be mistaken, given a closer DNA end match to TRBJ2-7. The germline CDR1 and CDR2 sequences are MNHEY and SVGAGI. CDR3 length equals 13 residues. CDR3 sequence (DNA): TGTGCCAGCAGTTACGCCGAAAGCTACGAGCAGTACTTC. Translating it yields CASSYAESYEQYF.

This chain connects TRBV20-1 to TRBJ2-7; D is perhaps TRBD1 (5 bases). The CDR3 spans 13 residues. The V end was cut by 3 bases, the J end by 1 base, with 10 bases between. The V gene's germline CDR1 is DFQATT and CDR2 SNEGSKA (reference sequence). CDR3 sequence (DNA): TGCAGTGCTAGCTCGGACAATTCCTACGAGCAGTACTTC. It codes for CSASSDNSYEQYF.

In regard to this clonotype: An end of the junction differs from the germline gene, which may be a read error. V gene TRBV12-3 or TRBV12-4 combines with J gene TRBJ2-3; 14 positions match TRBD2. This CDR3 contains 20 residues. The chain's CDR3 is CASSPYGLAGGVKGADAQYF. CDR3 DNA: TGTGCCAGCAGCCCTTACGGACTAGCGGGAGGTGTAAAGGGAGCAGATGCGCAGTATTTT.

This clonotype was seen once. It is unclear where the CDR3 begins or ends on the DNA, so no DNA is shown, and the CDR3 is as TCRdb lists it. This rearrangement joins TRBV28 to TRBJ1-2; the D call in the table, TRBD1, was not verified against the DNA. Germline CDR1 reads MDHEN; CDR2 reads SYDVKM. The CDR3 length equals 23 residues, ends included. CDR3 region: CASSPVSNEQFFGPGNGVYGYTF.

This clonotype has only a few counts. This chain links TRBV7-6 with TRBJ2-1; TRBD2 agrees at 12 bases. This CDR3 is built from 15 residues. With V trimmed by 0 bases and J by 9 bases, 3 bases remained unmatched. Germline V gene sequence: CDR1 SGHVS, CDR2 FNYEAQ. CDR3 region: CASSLALTSGSEQFF. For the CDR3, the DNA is TGTGCCAGCAGCTTAGCCCTGACTAGCGGGAGTGAGCAGTTCTTC.